A single sample is the source of the 30 T cell receptor beta chains below, sequenced in a study of blood T cell repertoires in COVID-19. Sequencing was performed with immunoSEQ multiplex PCR; in TCRdb, only in-frame clones are kept and a portion is missing. Here the sample spans under 300,000 clones, about 90% being singletons. The material sequenced was peripheral blood. The origin of the receptors is a woman between 40 and 55 years old with acute or convalescent COVID-19.

The J gene is TRBJ1-2, the V gene TRBV5-1, with a tentative D call TRBD1 (6 bases). V was shortened by 5 bases and J by 4 bases, with 18 bases between the two germline ends. This CDR3 is 15 amino acids long. Germline V gene data show CDR1 as SGHRS and CDR2 as YFSETQ. The CDR3, as DNA: TGCGCCAGCAGGGTACAGGACAGTCCGTCCTATGGCTACACCTTC. This gives the protein CASRVQDSPSYGYTF.

The V and J genes are TRBV6-1 and TRBJ2-1; no firm D call. CDR1 MNHNS and CDR2 SASEGT come from the germline V gene. With 1 base removed from V and 9 bases from J, the gap between germline ends came to 16 bases. The CDR3 length is 15 residues. Written as DNA, the CDR3 is TGTGCCAGCAGTGAAGTCCGCAGTGCCACGGGTGAGCAGTTCTTC. Translation: CASSEVRSATGEQFF.

This clone was recorded once. The genes are TRBV11-2 and TRBJ2-5; 8 nucleotides line up with TRBD1. Germline V CDR1 and CDR2: SGHAT, FQNNGV. Unmatched junction bases numbered 10, after V lost 5 bases and J lost 2 bases. The CDR3 length is 16 residues. CDR3 sequence: CASSRRDRGGQETQYF. CDR3 nucleotides: TGTGCCAGCAGCAGAAGAGACAGGGGAGGACAAGAGACCCAGTACTTC.

Concerning this clone: Other DNA sequences in the same sample also yield this CDR3. The chain joins TRBV20-1 to TRBJ1-1, with D possibly TRBD1 on 5 matching bases. Looked up from germline, CDR1 is DFQATT and CDR2 is SNEGSKA (reference sequence). V was clipped by 3 bases and J by 5 bases, with 7 bases between them. The CDR3 runs to 11 residues. The CDR3 sequence: CSASRQTEAFF. In DNA form, the CDR3 reads TGCAGTGCTAGTAGACAGACTGAAGCTTTCTTT.

The chain recombines TRBV11-2 with TRBJ1-1; D perhaps matches TRBD1 (5 bases). The CDR3 consists of 19 residues. Germline values: CDR1 SGHAT, CDR2 FQNNGV. Deletions cut 0 bases from V and 4 bases from J, with 24 bases between. Written as DNA, the CDR3 is TGTGCCAGCAGCTTAGATGTCTACAGAGGGGAGGATATAGGCACTGAAGCTTTCTTT. Translated, it gives CASSLDVYRGEDIGTEAFF.

The chain carries TRBV24-1 and TRBJ1-1; TRBD1 matches at 7 bases. V was pared by 4 bases and J by 6 bases, with 10 bases of the junction left unmatched. This CDR3 contains 15 residues. CDR1 KGHDR and CDR2 SFDVKD come from the germline V gene. The CDR3 spells CATSDLRQGRAEAFF. The CDR3 nucleotides are TGTGCCACCAGTGACCTCAGACAGGGTAGGGCTGAAGCTTTCTTT.

The chain combines TRBV5-4 with TRBJ2-3, with 9 bases fitting TRBD2. Germline assignment: CDR1 SGHNT and CDR2 YYREEE (reference sequence). The CDR3 has 18 residues. V was pared by 0 bases and J by 2 bases, with 10 bases of the junction left unmatched. The CDR3 is CASSLAASGVPYTDTQYF. The CDR3 region has the DNA TGTGCCAGCAGCTTGGCGGCTAGCGGGGTCCCCTACACAGATACGCAGTATTTT.

Written as DNA, the CDR3 is TGTGCCAGCTCACCACCGGGGAACAGGCCGGAAAACATTCAGTACTTC. Translated: CASSPPGNRPENIQYF. The rearrangement links TRBV18 to TRBJ2-4, with D possibly being TRBD1 (5 bases). The CDR3 totals 16 residues. The V end lost 0 bases, the J end lost 5 bases, and 14 bases lay between the germline ends. Germline V lookup: CDR1 KGHSH, CDR2 LQKENI.

The chain uses TRBV12-3 or TRBV12-4 and TRBJ2-5; 7 bases are shared with TRBD1. The V and J ends lost 3 bases and 6 bases, in that order; junction bases with no gene match: 4. The CDR3 loop spans 13 amino acids. DNA of the CDR3: TGTGCCAGCAGTTTTATGGACAGGCAGACCCAGTACTTC. It translates to CASSFMDRQTQYF.

This chain links TRBV9 with TRBJ2-2; D is perhaps TRBD1 (5 bases). CDR1 and CDR2 (germline): SGDLS, YYNGEE. V shed 0 bases and J shed 3 bases, with 12 bases lying between them. The CDR3 sequence is 16 residues long. CDR3 amino acids: CASSVAWGWDTGELFF. The CDR3 DNA reads as TGTGCCAGCAGCGTAGCTTGGGGCTGGGACACCGGGGAGCTGTTTTTT.

V and J are TRBV27 and TRBJ2-1, with 9 bases matching TRBD1. Trimming cost V 4 bases and J 4 bases; bases outside gene matches: 8. CDR1 is MNHEY and CDR2 is SMNVEV in the germline V gene (reference sequence). The CDR3 consists of 16 residues. The CDR3 reads CASSSPRTGVYNEQFF. In DNA, the CDR3 is TGTGCCAGCAGTTCGCCCCGGACAGGGGTTTACAATGAGCAGTTCTTC.

This rearrangement joins TRBV6-6 to TRBJ2-7; TRBD1 aligns across 9 bases. Germline lookup yields CDR1 MNHNY and CDR2 SVGAGI (reference sequence). Losses at the gene ends were 5 bases for V and 1 base for J; bases not matched to a gene: 9. The CDR3 runs to 16 residues. CDR3 in amino acids: CASSTTTGGLSYEQYV. The CDR3, as DNA: TGTGCCAGCAGTACCACTACAGGGGGCCTGTCCTACGAGCAGTACGTC.

V is TRBV18 and J is TRBJ1-4; no clear D gene. The V gene's germline CDR1 is KGHSH and CDR2 LQKENI. This CDR3 spans 13 amino acids. V lost 4 bases and J 5 bases, leaving 8 bases between the germline ends. As DNA, the CDR3 is TGTGCCAGCTCACGCGGGGAGAATGAAAAACTGTTTTTT. Translating gives CASSRGENEKLFF.

V and J are TRBV2 and TRBJ1-1, with 9 bases that match TRBD1. This CDR3 is built from 14 residues. Germline values: CDR1 SNHLY, CDR2 FYNNEI. J was trimmed by 5 bases and V by 5 bases; bases with no gene match: 6. This chain's CDR3 is CASSSDRGWTEAFF. The CDR3 DNA is TGTGCCAGCAGTTCGGACAGGGGTTGGACTGAAGCTTTCTTT.

The V call is TRBV19, the J call TRBJ1-1; tentative D call: TRBD1 (5 bases). CDR1 LNHDA and CDR2 SQIVND come from the germline V gene (reference sequence). Trimming shortened V by 9 bases and J by 2 bases, and 19 bases separated the two germline ends. The CDR3 consists of 15 residues. In DNA form, the CDR3 reads TGTGCCAGCTTGGAGGCCGGGGGAGGAAACACTGAAGCTTTCTTT. Translating gives CASLEAGGGNTEAFF.

The rearrangement uses TRBV5-3 and TRBJ1-1; D is unclear. TRBV5-3 has ORF status, its function being uncertain. Trimming took off 6 bases at V and 1 base at J, with 10 bases between the two ends. There are 13 residues in the CDR3. This CDR3 reads CARIPQSNTEAFF. DNA of the CDR3: TGTGCCAGAATCCCCCAGTCGAACACTGAAGCTTTCTTT.

The chain's CDR3 is CASSPIREETQYF. CDR3 DNA: TGTGCCAGCAGCCCCATACGGGAGGAGACCCAGTACTTC. The chain links TRBV11-2 to TRBJ2-5, with a tentative D call TRBD2 (6 bases). Germline V lookup: CDR1 SGHAT, CDR2 FQNNGV. There are 13 residues in the CDR3. Trimming took 5 bases from V and 5 from J, leaving 12 bases between them.

J is TRBJ2-3 and V is TRBV10-2, with 11 bases fitting TRBD2. V dropped 7 bases and J dropped 3; count of bases not matched to a gene: 12. The CDR3 totals 17 residues. The germline CDR1 and CDR2 sequences are WSHSY and SAAADI. The CDR3 reads CASIPSGGSEETDTQYF. The CDR3 DNA is TGCGCCAGCATTCCTAGCGGGGGGTCGGAGGAGACAGATACGCAGTATTTT.

The CDR3 region has the DNA TGTGCCAGCACCGCTGGCGGTAACACCGGGGAGCTGTTTTTT. This encodes CASTAGGNTGELFF. V is TRBV7-2 and J is TRBJ2-2, with unresolved D. Germline values: CDR1 SGHTA, CDR2 FQGNSA. The CDR3 totals 14 residues. The V gene lost 7 bases and the J gene lost 2 bases, with 11 bases spanning the gap.

V gene TRBV24-1 combines with J gene TRBJ2-2; a weak D match, TRBD1 (6 bases). The germline V gene encodes CDR1 KGHDR and CDR2 SFDVKD. The CDR3 has 19 amino acids. V lost 5 bases, J lost 4 bases, and 25 bases lay in between. The DNA for the CDR3 is TGTGCCACCAGTGCCCCCTCCTCCGGGACACCGACCCTCACCGGGGAGCTGTTTTTT. Its translation is CATSAPSSGTPTLTGELFF.

The V call is TRBV6-1, the J call TRBJ2-7; 10 positions match TRBD2. V shed 0 bases, J shed 6 bases, and the junction held 5 bases outside the gene matches. The germline gives CDR1 MNHNS, CDR2 SASEGT. The CDR3 covers 15 residues. The CDR3 protein is CASSEARLAGVEQYV. DNA for the CDR3: TGTGCCAGCAGTGAAGCGCGGCTAGCGGGGGTCGAGCAGTACGTC.

This clone was seen once. The V gene is TRBV7-2, the J gene TRBJ1-2; tentative D call: TRBD1 (6 bases). The CDR3 runs to 15 residues. Per the germline V gene, CDR1 is SGHTA and CDR2 is FQGNSA. V dropped 5 bases and J dropped 4 bases, with 17 bases sitting between them. The CDR3 nucleotides read TGTGCCAGCAGCGTAGGGGGGGAGAGGAGCTATGGCTACACCTTC. The encoded protein is CASSVGGERSYGYTF.

This chain links TRBV6-5 with TRBJ1-1; tentatively, D is TRBD1 (6 bases). This CDR3 is 15 amino acids long. The V end lost 2 bases, the J end lost 5 bases, and 15 bases lay between the germline ends. Germline V CDR1 and CDR2: MNHEY, SVGAGI. The chain's CDR3 is CASSYLLGGPTEAFF. CDR3 nucleotides: TGTGCCAGCAGTTACCTATTGGGGGGGCCAACTGAAGCTTTCTTT.

V and J are TRBV9 and TRBJ1-1, with D possibly being TRBD1 (6 bases). V was trimmed by 4 bases and J by 8 bases, leaving 18 bases between them. The CDR3 contains 14 residues. Per germline, CDR1 SGDLS and CDR2 YYNGEE. Written as DNA, the CDR3 is TGTGCCAGCAGCATAACAGGGAATTCCCACGAAGCTTTCTTT. Protein: CASSITGNSHEAFF.

The CDR3 spells CASSQGGDYYEQYV. CDR3 nucleotide sequence: TGTGCCAGCTCCCAAGGGGGGGATTATTACGAGCAGTACGTC. This chain links TRBV6-6 with TRBJ2-7; perhaps TRBD2 as D (7 bases). Trimming took 8 bases from V and 4 from J, leaving 18 bases between them. This CDR3 region has 14 residues. From germline, CDR1 is MNHNY and CDR2 SVGAGI (reference sequence).

The rearrangement links TRBV11-3 to TRBJ1-1; TRBD1 agrees at 9 bases. This CDR3 region has 17 residues. V was pared by 1 base and J by 0 bases, with 6 bases of the junction left unmatched. From germline, CDR1 is SGHNT and CDR2 YENEEA. The CDR3 DNA reads as TGTGCCAGCAGCTTAGGACCGACAGGGGGAGTGAACACTGAAGCTTTCTTT. Translated, it gives CASSLGPTGGVNTEAFF.

The chain recombines TRBV27 with TRBJ1-1; TRBD1 might be the D (5 bases). Trimming removed 2 bases at V and 4 bases at J, with 14 bases between. This CDR3 has 15 residues. CDR1 MNHEY and CDR2 SMNVEV come from the germline V gene (reference sequence). CDR3 in DNA: TGTGCCAGCAGTTTACTAGGGGCGAGGAGCACTGAAGCTTTCTTT. Protein sequence: CASSLLGARSTEAFF.

J is TRBJ2-7 and V is TRBV28, with D uncertain. V was trimmed by 8 bases and J by 0 bases, leaving 23 bases between them. Germline loops: CDR1 MDHEN, CDR2 SYDVKM. This CDR3 spans 17 amino acids. The CDR3 DNA reads TGTGCCAGCGACACAGTACCCCGCACCCAAAGCTCCTACGAGCAGTACGTC. Translated: CASDTVPRTQSSYEQYV.

V usage is TRBV7-9 and J usage is TRBJ1-2; 7 positions agree with TRBD1. The CDR3 contains 12 residues. Germline CDR1 and CDR2: SEHNR and FQNEAQ (reference sequence). V gave up 5 bases and J gave up 7 bases; unmatched junction bases: 4. CDR3 nucleotides: TGTGCCAGCAGCGAAGACAGGGCTGGCTACACCTTC. Its protein is CASSEDRAGYTF.

The V and J genes are TRBV2 and TRBJ2-3; 7 bases fit TRBD2. This CDR3 spans 14 amino acids. With 5 bases clipped from V and 4 bases from J, the junction kept 6 bases outside the gene matches. The germline V gene has CDR1 SNHLY and CDR2 FYNNEI. The DNA of the CDR3 is TGTGCCAGCAGTCGCAGCGGGGTTGCAGATACGCAGTATTTT. The encoded protein is CASSRSGVADTQYF.